This TCR beta chain was captured in a study of technical replicates of blood from several donors. Unmatched junction bases numbered 7, after V lost 6 bases and J lost 4 bases. The CDR3 is 14 residues long. Germline assignment: CDR1 SGHNT and CDR2 YYREEE (reference sequence). Only in-frame clones appear in the TCRdb table, and some are missing; sequencing was by immunoSEQ multiplex PCR. The sample lists 75,000 to 90,000 clones; roughly 91% were seen once. The sequenced material came from T cells isolated from PBMCs. The chain couples TRBV5-4 to TRBJ2-7, with 10 nucleotides matching TRBD1. The receptor comes from a human donor in good health. CDR3 region: CASTTGTGVYEQYF. CDR3 DNA: TGTGCCAGCACCACAGGGACAGGGGTGTACGAGCAGTACTTC.